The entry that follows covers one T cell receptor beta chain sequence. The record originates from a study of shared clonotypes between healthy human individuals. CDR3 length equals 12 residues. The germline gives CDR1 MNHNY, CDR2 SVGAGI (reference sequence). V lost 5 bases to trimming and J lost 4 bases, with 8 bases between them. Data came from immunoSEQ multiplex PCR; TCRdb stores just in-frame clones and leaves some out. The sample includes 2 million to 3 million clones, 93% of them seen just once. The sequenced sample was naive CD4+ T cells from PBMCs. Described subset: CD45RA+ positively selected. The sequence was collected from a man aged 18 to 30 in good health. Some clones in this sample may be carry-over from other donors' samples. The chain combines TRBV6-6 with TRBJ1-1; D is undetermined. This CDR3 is CASSGRSTEAFF. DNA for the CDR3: TGTGCCAGCAGTGGACGGAGCACTGAAGCTTTCTTT.